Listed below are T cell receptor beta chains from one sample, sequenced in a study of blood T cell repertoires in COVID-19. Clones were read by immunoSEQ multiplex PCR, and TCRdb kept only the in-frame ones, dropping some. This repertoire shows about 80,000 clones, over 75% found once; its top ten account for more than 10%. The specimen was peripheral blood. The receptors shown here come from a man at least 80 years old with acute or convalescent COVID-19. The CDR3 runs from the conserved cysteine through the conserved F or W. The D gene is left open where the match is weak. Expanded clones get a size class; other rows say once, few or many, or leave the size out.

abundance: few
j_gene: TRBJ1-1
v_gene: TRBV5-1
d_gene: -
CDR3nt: TGCGCCAGCAATCTGGGGACATTGAACACTGAAGCTTTCTTT
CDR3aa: CASNLGTLNTEAFF

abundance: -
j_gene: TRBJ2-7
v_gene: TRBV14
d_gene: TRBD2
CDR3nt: TGTGCCAGCAGCCAAGATCCCGGGCTAGCGGGGGGCCCGTACGAGCAGTACTTC
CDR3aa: CASSQDPGLAGGPYEQYF

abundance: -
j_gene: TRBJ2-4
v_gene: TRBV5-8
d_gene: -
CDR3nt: TGTGCCAGCAGCTTTAACCAGGAGGGGAGTCAGTACTTC
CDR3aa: CASSFNQEGSQYF

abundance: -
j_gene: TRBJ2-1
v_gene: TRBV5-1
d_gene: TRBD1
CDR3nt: TGCGCCAGCAGCTTGGATAGGGGGCTGGTCAATGAGCAGTTCTTC
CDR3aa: CASSLDRGLVNEQFF

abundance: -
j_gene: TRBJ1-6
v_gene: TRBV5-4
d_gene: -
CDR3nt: TGTGCCAGCAGCTTTTTACCAGCCCTCCACTTT
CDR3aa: CASSFLPALHF

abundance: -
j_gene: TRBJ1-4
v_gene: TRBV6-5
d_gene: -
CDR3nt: TGTGCCAGCAGACAGACAGCAACTAATGAAAAACTGTTTTTT
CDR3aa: CASRQTATNEKLFF

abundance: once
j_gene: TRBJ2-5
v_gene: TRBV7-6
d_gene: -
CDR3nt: TGTGCCAGCAGCGAGCTTGAAGAGACCCAGTACTTC
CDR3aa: CASSELEETQYF

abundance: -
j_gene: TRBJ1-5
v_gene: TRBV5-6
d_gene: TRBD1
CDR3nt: TGTGCCAGCAGCTTGACCGGGACAGGGCACAGCAATCAGCCCCAGCATTTT
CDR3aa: CASSLTGTGHSNQPQHF

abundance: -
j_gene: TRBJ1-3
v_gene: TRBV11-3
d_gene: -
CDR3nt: TGTGCCAGCAGTGCAGGAAGCTCTGGAAACACCATATATTTT
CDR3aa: CASSAGSSGNTIYF

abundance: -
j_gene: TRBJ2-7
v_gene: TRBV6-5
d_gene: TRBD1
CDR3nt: TGTGCCAGCAGGACGGACAGGACTTCCTACGAGCAGTACTTC
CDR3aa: CASRTDRTSYEQYF

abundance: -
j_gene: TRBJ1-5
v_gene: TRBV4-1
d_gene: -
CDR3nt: TGCGCCAGCAGCCGGAACAGGGATAGCAATCAGCCCCAGCATTTT
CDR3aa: CASSRNRDSNQPQHF

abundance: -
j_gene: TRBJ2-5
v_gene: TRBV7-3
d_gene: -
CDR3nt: TGTGCCAGCAGCTTAGGGGTTGTCAACGGGGGGCTAGAGACCCAGTACTTC
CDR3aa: CASSLGVVNGGLETQYF

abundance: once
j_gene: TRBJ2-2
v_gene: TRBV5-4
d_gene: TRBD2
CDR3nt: TGTGCCAGCAGCTTGAAAGGAGTAGCGGGGGGGCCGAGCACCGGGGAGCTGTTTTTT
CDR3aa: CASSLKGVAGGPSTGELFF

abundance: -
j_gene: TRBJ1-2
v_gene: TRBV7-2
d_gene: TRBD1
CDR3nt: TGTGCCAGCAGCTTGGCCGGGACAGGGAGGGACTATGGCTACACCTTC
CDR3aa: CASSLAGTGRDYGYTF

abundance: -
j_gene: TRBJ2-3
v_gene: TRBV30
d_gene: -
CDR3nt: TGTGCCCTGGAGGGGGGGCCAGATACGCAGTATTTT
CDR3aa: CALEGGPDTQYF

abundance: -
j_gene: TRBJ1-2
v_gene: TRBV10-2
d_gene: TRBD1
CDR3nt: TGCGCCAGCAGCGCGACAGGGGGAGATCTCTCTACCTTC
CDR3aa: CASSATGGDLSTF

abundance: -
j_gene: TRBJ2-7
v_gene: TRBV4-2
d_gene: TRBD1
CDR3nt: TGTGCCAGCAGCCAAGCAGGACAGGGCTCCTACGAGCAGTACTTC
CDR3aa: CASSQAGQGSYEQYF

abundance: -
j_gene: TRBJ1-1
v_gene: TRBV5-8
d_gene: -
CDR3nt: TGTGCCAGCAGCTTGGACCCGAGGGCCACTGAAGCTTTCTTT
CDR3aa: CASSLDPRATEAFF

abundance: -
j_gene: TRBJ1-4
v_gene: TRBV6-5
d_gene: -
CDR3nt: TGTGCCAGCAAAAGAGCTAATGAAAAACTGTTTTTT
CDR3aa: CASKRANEKLFF

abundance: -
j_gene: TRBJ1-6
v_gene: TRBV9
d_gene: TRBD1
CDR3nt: TGTGCCAGCAGCGTAGCGACAGGGGTGGGAAATTCACCCCTCCACTTT
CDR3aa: CASSVATGVGNSPLHF

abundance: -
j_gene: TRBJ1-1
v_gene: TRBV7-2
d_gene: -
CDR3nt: TGTGCCAGCAGCGGGACATTAAAGACTGAAGCTTTCTTT
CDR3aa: CASSGTLKTEAFF

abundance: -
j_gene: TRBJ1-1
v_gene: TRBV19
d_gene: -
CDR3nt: TGTGCCAGTCGACTGGTGGGACAGAACACTGAAGCTTTCTTT
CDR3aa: CASRLVGQNTEAFF

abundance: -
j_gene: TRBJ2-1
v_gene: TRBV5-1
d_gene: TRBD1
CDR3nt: TGCGCCAGCAGCCCACCATGGACAGGGCGAAATGAGCAGTTCTTC
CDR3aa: CASSPPWTGRNEQFF

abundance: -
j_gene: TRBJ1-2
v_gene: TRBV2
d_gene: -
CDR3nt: TGTGCCAGCAGTGAAACTGACAGCTATGGCTACACCTTC
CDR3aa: CASSETDSYGYTF

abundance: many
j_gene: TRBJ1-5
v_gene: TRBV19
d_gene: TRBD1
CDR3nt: TGTGCCAGTAGTACGGGACAGGGGTCAATTCAGCCCCAGCATTTT
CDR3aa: CASSTGQGSIQPQHF

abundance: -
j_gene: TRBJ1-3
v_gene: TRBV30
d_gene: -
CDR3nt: TGTGCCTGGAGTACCCGGAACACCATATATTTT
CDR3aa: CAWSTRNTIYF

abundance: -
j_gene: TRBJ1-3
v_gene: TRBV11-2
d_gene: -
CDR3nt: TGTGCCAGCAGCTTAGATCCGGGGTCCAGCACCATATATTTT
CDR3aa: CASSLDPGSSTIYF